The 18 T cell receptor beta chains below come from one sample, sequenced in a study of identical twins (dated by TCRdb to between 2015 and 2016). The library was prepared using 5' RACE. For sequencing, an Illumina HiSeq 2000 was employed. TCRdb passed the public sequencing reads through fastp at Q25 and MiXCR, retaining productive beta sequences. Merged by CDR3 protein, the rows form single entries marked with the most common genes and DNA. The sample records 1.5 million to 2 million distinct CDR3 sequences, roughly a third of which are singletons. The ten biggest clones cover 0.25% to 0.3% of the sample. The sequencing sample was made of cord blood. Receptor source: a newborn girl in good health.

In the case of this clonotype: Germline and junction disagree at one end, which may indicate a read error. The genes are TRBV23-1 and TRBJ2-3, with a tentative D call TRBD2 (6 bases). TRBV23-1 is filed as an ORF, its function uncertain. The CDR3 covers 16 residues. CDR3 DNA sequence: TGCGCCAGCAAAATGCTGAACGGGAGACCCACAGATACGCGGTATTTT. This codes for CASKMLNGRPTDTRYF.

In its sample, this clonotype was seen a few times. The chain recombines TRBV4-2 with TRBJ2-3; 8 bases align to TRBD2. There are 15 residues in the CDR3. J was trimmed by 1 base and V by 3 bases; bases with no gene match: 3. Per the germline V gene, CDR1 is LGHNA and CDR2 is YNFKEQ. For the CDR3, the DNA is TGTGCCAGCAGCCAGCCGACTAGCGGCACAGATACGCAGTATTTT. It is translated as CASSQPTSGTDTQYF.

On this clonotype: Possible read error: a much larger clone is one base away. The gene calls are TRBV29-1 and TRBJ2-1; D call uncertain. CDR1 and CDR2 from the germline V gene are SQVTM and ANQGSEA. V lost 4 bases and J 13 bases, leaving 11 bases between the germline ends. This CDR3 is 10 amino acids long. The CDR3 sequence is CSVGAETQFF. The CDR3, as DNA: TGCAGCGTTGGGGCAGAGACCCAGTTCTTC.

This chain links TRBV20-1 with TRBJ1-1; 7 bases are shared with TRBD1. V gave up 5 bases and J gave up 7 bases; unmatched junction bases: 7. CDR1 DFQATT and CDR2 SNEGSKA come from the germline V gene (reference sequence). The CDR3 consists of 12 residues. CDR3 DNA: TGCAGTGCTCCCCGGAGGGGGCTTGAAGCTTTCTTT. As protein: CSAPRRGLEAFF.

The CDR3 coding sequence is TGTGCTAGTGGTCCTCGGGCGGTCTACAATGAGCAGTACTTC. It encodes CASGPRAVYNEQYF. This chain links TRBV12-5 with TRBJ2-1, with unresolved D. The J call is in doubt because the DNA end fits TRBJ2-7 better. In germline, CDR1 is LGHNT, CDR2 FRNRAP. The CDR3 has 14 residues.

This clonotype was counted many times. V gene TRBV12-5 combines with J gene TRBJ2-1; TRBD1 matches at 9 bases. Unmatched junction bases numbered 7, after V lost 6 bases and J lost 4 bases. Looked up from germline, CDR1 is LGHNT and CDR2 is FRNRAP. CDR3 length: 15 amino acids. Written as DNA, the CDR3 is TGTGCTAGTGGACCCCCGGGACAGGGTTACAATGAGCAGTTCTTC. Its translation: CASGPPGQGYNEQFF. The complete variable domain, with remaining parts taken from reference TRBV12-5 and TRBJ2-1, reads DARVTQTPRHKVTEMGQEVTMRCQPILGHNTVFWYRQTMMQGLELLAYFRNRAPLDDSGMPKDRFSAEMPDATLATLKIQPSEPRDSAVYFCASGPPGQGYNEQFFGPGTRLTVL.

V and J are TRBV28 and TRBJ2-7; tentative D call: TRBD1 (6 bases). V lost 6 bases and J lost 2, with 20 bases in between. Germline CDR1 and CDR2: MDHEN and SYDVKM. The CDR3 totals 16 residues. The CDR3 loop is CASREYPGHHPYEQYF. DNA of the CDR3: TGTGCCAGCAGAGAATATCCGGGACACCATCCCTACGAGCAGTACTTC.

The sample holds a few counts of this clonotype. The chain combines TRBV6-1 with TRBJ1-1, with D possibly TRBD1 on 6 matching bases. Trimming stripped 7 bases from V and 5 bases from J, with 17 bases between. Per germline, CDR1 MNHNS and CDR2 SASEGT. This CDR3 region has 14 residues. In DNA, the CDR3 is TGTGCCAGCATTCTCGGGGGCCCGGAGACTGAAGCTTTCTTT. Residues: CASILGGPETEAFF.

CDR3: CATSREATYEQYF. The CDR3 coding sequence is TGTGCCACCAGCAGAGAAGCCACTTACGAGCAGTACTTC. The V call is TRBV15, the J call TRBJ2-7, with D unclear. The CDR3 loop spans 13 amino acids. CDR1 and CDR2 from the germline V gene are LNHNV and YYDKDF (reference sequence). With 0 bases removed from V and 4 bases from J, the gap between germline ends came to 7 bases.

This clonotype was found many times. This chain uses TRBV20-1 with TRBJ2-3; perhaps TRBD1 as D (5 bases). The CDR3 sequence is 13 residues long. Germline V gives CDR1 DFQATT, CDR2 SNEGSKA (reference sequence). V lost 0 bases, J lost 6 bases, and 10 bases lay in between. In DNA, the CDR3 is TGCAGTGCTAGAGATCCTAGGGGTGATACGCAGTATTTT. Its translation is CSARDPRGDTQYF.

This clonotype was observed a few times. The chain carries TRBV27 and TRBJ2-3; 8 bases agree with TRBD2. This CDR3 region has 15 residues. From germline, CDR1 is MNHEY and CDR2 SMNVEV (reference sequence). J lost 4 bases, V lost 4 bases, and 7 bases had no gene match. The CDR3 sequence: CASSSLGGRSDTQYF. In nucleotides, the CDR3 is TGTGCCAGCAGTTCCCTTGGCGGGAGGTCAGATACGCAGTATTTT.

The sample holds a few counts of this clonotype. CDR3 protein: CASSQGLNRGLRIPSVFTDTQYF. The CDR3, as DNA: TGTGCCAGCAGTCAAGGATTAAACAGGGGACTTCGAATTCCTAGCGTCTTCACAGATACGCAGTATTTT. The chain has TRBV12-3 or TRBV12-4 and TRBJ2-3, with TRBD1 as a possible D gene (7 bases). The V and J ends lost 5 bases and 2 bases respectively, with 38 bases between them. This CDR3 region has 23 residues.

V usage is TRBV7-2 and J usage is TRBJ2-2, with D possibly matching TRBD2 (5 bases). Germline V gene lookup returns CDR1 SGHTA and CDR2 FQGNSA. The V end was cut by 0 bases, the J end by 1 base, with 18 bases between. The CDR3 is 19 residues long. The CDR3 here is CASSLAIWLSGRNTGELFF. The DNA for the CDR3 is TGTGCCAGCAGCTTAGCGATATGGCTAAGCGGTAGGAACACCGGGGAGCTGTTTTTT.

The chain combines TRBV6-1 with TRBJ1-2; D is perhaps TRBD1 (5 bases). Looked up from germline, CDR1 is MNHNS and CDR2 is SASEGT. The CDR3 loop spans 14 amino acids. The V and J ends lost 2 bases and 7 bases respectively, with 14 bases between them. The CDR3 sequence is CASSERGWASGYTF. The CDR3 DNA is TGTGCCAGCAGTGAAAGGGGTTGGGCGAGTGGCTACACCTTC.

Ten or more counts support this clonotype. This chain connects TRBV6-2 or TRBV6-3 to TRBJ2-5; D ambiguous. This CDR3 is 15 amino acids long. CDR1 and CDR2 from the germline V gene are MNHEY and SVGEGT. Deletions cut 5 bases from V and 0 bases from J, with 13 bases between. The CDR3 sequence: CASSPLFYNQETQYF. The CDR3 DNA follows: TGTGCCAGCAGTCCCCTTTTCTATAACCAAGAGACCCAGTACTTC.

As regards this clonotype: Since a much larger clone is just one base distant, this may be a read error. The CDR3 sequence: CASSQSWRVAEQETHYF. For the CDR3, the DNA is TGTGCCAGCAGCCAAAGTTGGCGGGTAGCGGAACAAGAGACCCACTACTTC. The V and J genes are TRBV4-2 and TRBJ2-5, with D maybe TRBD2 (6 bases). The CDR3 spans 17 residues. Germline CDR1 LGHNA, CDR2 YNFKEQ.

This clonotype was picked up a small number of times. CDR3 sequence (DNA): TGTGCCAGCAGCCAAGATCGGCTAGCGGGAACCACAGATACGCAGTATTTT. This gives the protein CASSQDRLAGTTDTQYF. The chain combines TRBV3-1 with TRBJ2-3, with 9 bases fitting TRBD2. The V gene's germline CDR1 is LGHDT and CDR2 YNNKEL (reference sequence). V gave up 0 bases and J gave up 2 bases; unmatched junction bases: 6. The CDR3 has 17 residues.

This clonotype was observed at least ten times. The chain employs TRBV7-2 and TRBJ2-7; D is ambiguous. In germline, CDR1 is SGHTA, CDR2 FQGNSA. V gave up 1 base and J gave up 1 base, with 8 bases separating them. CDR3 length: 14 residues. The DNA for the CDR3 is TGTGCCAGCAGCTTAGTTGGGTTGTCCTACGAGCAGTACTTC. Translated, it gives CASSLVGLSYEQYF.